These 21 T cell receptor beta chains were all obtained from the same sample, sequenced in a study of OX40 agonist ivuxolimab in advanced cancers. This table comes from immunoSEQ multiplex PCR, and its TCRdb copy is limited to in-frame clones, with some not included. The sample has some 86,000 clones; roughly 89% are singletons. The sequenced sample was CD4+ or CD8+ T cells sorted from blood, obtained in a trial of the OX40 agonist ivuxolimab. These receptors were collected from an adult with an advanced solid tumor such as melanoma, head and neck, liver or kidney cancer.

The chain links TRBV5-1 to TRBJ2-3; no definite D call. The V gene lost 5 bases and the J gene lost 1 base, with 23 bases spanning the gap. The germline V gene encodes CDR1 SGHRS and CDR2 YFSETQ. The CDR3 consists of 18 residues. As DNA, the CDR3 is TGCGCCAGCAGTCAACAAACGCCCCCCCGGGTGGGCACAGATACGCAGTATTTT. Residues: CASSQQTPPRVGTDTQYF.

In nucleotides, the CDR3 is TGTGCCTGGAGTCGACTTTTACGGGGGACTGAAGCTTTCTTT. Amino acids: CAWSRLLRGTEAFF. The V and J genes are TRBV30 and TRBJ1-1; the D gene is possibly TRBD1 (5 bases). Per germline, CDR1 GTSNPN and CDR2 SVGIG (reference sequence). V was pared by 2 bases and J by 5 bases, with 15 bases between. This CDR3 has 14 amino acids. The complete variable domain, with remaining parts taken from reference TRBV30 and TRBJ1-1, reads SQTIHQWPATLVQPVGSPLSLECTVEGTSNPNLYWYRQAAGRGLQLLFYSVGIGQISSEVPQNLSASRPQDRQFILSSKKLLLSDSGFYLCAWSRLLRGTEAFFGQGTRLTVV.

This CDR3 reads CASSFSGSYNEQFF. As DNA, the CDR3 is TGCGCCAGCAGCTTCTCCGGGAGCTACAATGAGCAGTTCTTC. V is TRBV5-1 and J is TRBJ2-1; D may be TRBD2 (6 bases). Trimming took off 2 bases at V and 3 bases at J, with 9 bases between the two ends. The CDR3 length is 14 residues. Germline values: CDR1 SGHRS, CDR2 YFSETQ.

The rearrangement uses TRBV7-2 and TRBJ2-1; 13 positions agree with TRBD2. The CDR3 is 16 amino acids. CDR1 and CDR2 (germline): SGHTA, FQGNSA. The J segment lost 9 bases and the V segment lost 4 bases, leaving 9 bases of the junction unmatched. CDR3 protein: CASSSKLAGGRGEQFF. CDR3 DNA sequence: TGTGCCAGCAGCTCTAAACTAGCGGGAGGGCGCGGTGAGCAGTTCTTC.

The chain uses TRBV30 and TRBJ2-1; D gene unclear. The V end was cut by 2 bases, the J end by 6 bases, with 8 bases between. The CDR3 length is 12 residues. Germline CDR1 GTSNPN, CDR2 SVGIG (reference sequence). The CDR3 here is CAWSTVPNEQFF. The CDR3 DNA reads as TGTGCCTGGAGTACGGTTCCCAATGAGCAGTTCTTC. Looking up the rest from reference TRBV30 and TRBJ2-1 gives the full variable domain: SQTIHQWPATLVQPVGSPLSLECTVEGTSNPNLYWYRQAAGRGLQLLFYSVGIGQISSEVPQNLSASRPQDRQFILSSKKLLLSDSGFYLCAWSTVPNEQFFGPGTRLTVL.

This clone came up once. This chain's CDR3 is CSAISGESYNEQFF. The CDR3 bases are TGCAGCGCGATTAGCGGGGAATCCTACAATGAGCAGTTCTTC. The V and J genes are TRBV29-1 and TRBJ2-1, with 8 bases lining up with TRBD2. Trimming took 7 bases from V and 1 from J; bases not matched to a gene: 6. The CDR3 loop spans 14 amino acids. CDR1 is SQVTM, CDR2 ANQGSEA, per germline.

This chain's CDR3 is CASSLRVGEAFF. The CDR3 DNA is TGTGCCAGCAGTTTAAGAGTCGGTGAAGCTTTCTTT. The chain recombines TRBV27 with TRBJ1-1; no clear D. CDR1 and CDR2 from the germline V gene are MNHEY and SMNVEV (reference sequence). The CDR3 runs to 12 residues. Between the trimmed V and J ends, which lost 2 bases and 7 bases, there was a span of 8 bases.

The gene calls are TRBV5-1 and TRBJ1-1; 9 positions match TRBD1. The CDR3 sequence is 15 residues long. The junction had 4 bases not matched to a gene; V was cut back by 0 bases and J by 4 bases. Germline V gene data show CDR1 as SGHRS and CDR2 as YFSETQ. This chain's CDR3 is CASSLETGGGTEAFF. For the CDR3, the DNA is TGCGCCAGCAGCTTGGAGACAGGGGGTGGCACTGAAGCTTTCTTT.

V is TRBV11-2 and J is TRBJ2-6; TRBD2 agrees at 11 bases. This CDR3 has 14 residues. Germline CDR1 and CDR2: SGHAT and FQNNGV. The V segment lost 1 base and the J segment 17 bases; nucleotides outside the gene matches: 7. CDR3 protein: CASSLGLAGPSVTF. The CDR3 DNA is TGTGCCAGCAGCTTAGGACTAGCGGGACCCTCTGTGACTTTC.

V and J are TRBV5-3 and TRBJ1-4; the D is unclear. TRBV5-3 has ORF status, its function being uncertain. CDR3 size: 14 residues. V shed 2 bases and J shed 11 bases, with 16 bases lying between them. The CDR3 coding sequence is TGTGCCAGAAGCTTCACACATCCGTGCCGCAAACTGTTTTTT. Translating it yields CARSFTHPCRKLFF.

This chain connects TRBV5-1 to TRBJ2-7; perhaps TRBD1 as D (5 bases). Germline V gene lookup returns CDR1 SGHRS and CDR2 YFSETQ. CDR3 length equals 13 residues. Trimming left V 4 bases short and J 5 bases short, with 13 bases between. The CDR3 sequence: CASSHQGRDEQYF. DNA of the CDR3: TGCGCCAGCAGCCACCAGGGTCGCGACGAGCAGTACTTC. Together with reference TRBV5-1 and TRBJ2-7, the CDR3 gives the full variable domain: KAGVTQTPRYLIKTRGQQVTLSCSPISGHRSVSWYQQTPGQGLQFLFEYFSETQRNKGNFPGRFSGRQFSNSRSEMNVSTLELGDSALYLCASSHQGRDEQYFGPGTRLTVT.

The chain links TRBV9 to TRBJ2-2, with 7 nucleotides matching TRBD2. Germline V gene sequence: CDR1 SGDLS, CDR2 YYNGEE. Germline trimming cut 4 bases from V and 5 bases from J; bases unmatched to any gene: 5. This CDR3 spans 14 amino acids. The CDR3: CASSPPGGTGELFF. The DNA of the CDR3 is TGTGCCAGCAGCCCACCCGGGGGGACCGGGGAGCTGTTTTTT.

This chain uses TRBV29-1 with TRBJ2-7, with D hard to call. Germline CDR1 and CDR2: SQVTM and ANQGSEA. CDR3 length: 15 amino acids. Trimming took off 6 bases at V and 3 bases at J, with 21 bases between the two ends. The CDR3 region is CSVGFDSDNIYEQYF. In DNA, the CDR3 is TGCAGCGTGGGATTCGACTCAGACAACATCTACGAGCAGTACTTC.

The rearrangement uses TRBV28 and TRBJ2-5; D perhaps matches TRBD1 (5 bases). CDR3 length equals 15 residues. V gave up 5 bases and J gave up 2 bases, with 15 bases separating them. Germline CDR1 and CDR2: MDHEN and SYDVKM. The CDR3 loop is CASSPTGTFQETQYF. The CDR3, as DNA: TGTGCCAGCAGTCCCACAGGCACGTTTCAAGAGACCCAGTACTTC.

Here the CDR3 DNA reads TGTGCCAGCAGTGACTCAGGGACTAGCGGGAGGCTGTCCACGCAGTATTTT. Translating gives CASSDSGTSGRLSTQYF. The chain combines TRBV6-4 with TRBJ2-3, with 15 bases aligning to TRBD2. V shed 0 bases and J 9 bases; nucleotides not matched to a gene: 7. This CDR3 contains 17 residues. Germline CDR1 and CDR2: MRHNA and SNTAGT.

This chain links TRBV11-2 with TRBJ2-1; D not certain. From germline, CDR1 is SGHAT and CDR2 FQNNGV. V lost 0 bases, J lost 5 bases, and 5 bases lay in between. This CDR3 region has 13 residues. CDR3 sequence: CASSLDRNNEQFF. The DNA for the CDR3 is TGTGCCAGCAGCTTAGACAGAAACAATGAGCAGTTCTTC.

The rearrangement uses TRBV2 and TRBJ1-2; D gene ambiguous. The germline CDR1 and CDR2 sequences are SNHLY and FYNNEI. The CDR3 contains 13 residues. The ends were cut back, 6 bases at V and 0 bases at J, with 8 bases in the middle. CDR3: CASRGTANYGYTF. The CDR3 nucleotides are TGTGCCAGCAGGGGAACAGCTAACTATGGCTACACCTTC.

The chain links TRBV30 to TRBJ1-5; D is perhaps TRBD1 (6 bases). The germline V gene has CDR1 GTSNPN and CDR2 SVGIG (reference sequence). The CDR3 extends over 15 amino acids. Trimming shortened V by 3 bases and J by 1 base, and 13 bases separated the two germline ends. Here the CDR3 DNA reads TGTGCCTGGAGAGAACAGGGTCCAAGCAATCAGCCCCAGCATTTT. As protein: CAWREQGPSNQPQHF.

This clone came up a few times. V and J are TRBV30 and TRBJ2-2; 9 nucleotides agree with TRBD2. Losses at the gene ends were 4 bases for V and 1 base for J; bases not matched to a gene: 4. CDR1 is GTSNPN and CDR2 is SVGIG in the germline V gene (reference sequence). This CDR3 is 15 amino acids long. The CDR3 is CAWTASGMNTGELFF. The CDR3 nucleotides read TGTGCCTGGACGGCTAGCGGGATGAACACCGGGGAGCTGTTTTTT. Full variable domain (outside the CDR3, taken from reference TRBV30 and TRBJ2-2): SQTIHQWPATLVQPVGSPLSLECTVEGTSNPNLYWYRQAAGRGLQLLFYSVGIGQISSEVPQNLSASRPQDRQFILSSKKLLLSDSGFYLCAWTASGMNTGELFFGEGSRLTVL.

This rearrangement joins TRBV11-2 to TRBJ2-7; D gene uncertain. This CDR3 contains 15 residues. The V gene's germline CDR1 is SGHAT and CDR2 FQNNGV. V lost 5 bases, J lost 2 bases, and 16 bases lay in between. CDR3 loop: CASSTPARPPYEQYF. Written as DNA, the CDR3 is TGTGCCAGCAGCACCCCGGCCAGGCCGCCCTACGAGCAGTACTTC.

The CDR3 nucleotides read TGCAGTGCCAACGGGGCCTACGAGCAGTACTTC. Translating it yields CSANGAYEQYF. The chain links TRBV20-1 to TRBJ2-7; D may be TRBD2 (5 bases). Germline CDR1 and CDR2: DFQATT and SNEGSKA (reference sequence). The ends were cut back, 6 bases at V and 2 bases at J, with 8 bases in the middle. The CDR3 is made up of 11 amino acids.